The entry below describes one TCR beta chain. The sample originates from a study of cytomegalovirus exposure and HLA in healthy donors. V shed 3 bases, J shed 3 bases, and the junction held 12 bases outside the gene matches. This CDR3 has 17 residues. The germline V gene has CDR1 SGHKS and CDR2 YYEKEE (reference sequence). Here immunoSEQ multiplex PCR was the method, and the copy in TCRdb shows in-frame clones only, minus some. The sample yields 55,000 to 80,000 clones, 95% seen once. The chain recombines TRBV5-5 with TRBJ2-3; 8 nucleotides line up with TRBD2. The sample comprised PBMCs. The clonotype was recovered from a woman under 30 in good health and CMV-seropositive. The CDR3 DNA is TGTGCCAGCAGCTCCCCTCGGGGACTAGACCCAACAGATACGCAGTATTTT. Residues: CASSSPRGLDPTDTQYF.